The sample holds a few counts of the clone carrying this T cell receptor beta chain. In the source study's methods: Amplification of reference gene primers provided the estimated nucleated cell counts. The assay was immunoSEQ multiplex PCR, and TCRdb's table has in-frame clones only and misses some. That table supplies the V and J calls and clone size; D and trimming were determined from the DNA. The table shows 150,000 to 200,000 clones, with over 75% occurring only once. The germline CDR1 and CDR2 sequences are MNHNY and SVGAGI (reference sequence). The trim removed 6 bases at V and 9 bases at J, leaving 7 bases unmatched. This CDR3 is 13 amino acids long. The data originate from a study of blood T cell repertoires in COVID-19. Looking at the study overall: Researchers got acute and convalescent COVID-19 samples from the United States, Italy and Spain. Sources were T cells, B-cell-depleted T cells, or PBMCs; the material itself was cDNA or gDNA.

This TCR derives from a man in his forties or fifties who had recovered from COVID-19. Specimen: peripheral blood. The chain has TRBV6-6 and TRBJ2-1, with 8 bases aligning to TRBD1. The CDR3 loop reads CASSRQGPSEQFF. In DNA, the CDR3 is TGTGCCAGCAGCAGACAGGGGCCAAGTGAGCAGTTCTTC.